This TCR beta chain was captured in a study of blood T cell repertoires in COVID-19. Study overall: The United States, Italy and Spain were the sources of the acute and convalescent COVID-19 samples. Sample material is recorded as cDNA or gDNA derived from T cells, B-cell-depleted T cells, or PBMCs.

Authors' data handling: Reference gene primer amplification yielded estimated nucleated cell counts. Some clones are missing from TCRdb's copy, which holds only in-frame ones; the method was immunoSEQ multiplex PCR. V and J calls and clone size are as listed in that table; D and trimming were resolved from the DNA. The profile shows approximately 81,000 clones, more than 75% of them singletons. The V gene lost 6 bases and the J gene lost 10 bases, with 28 bases spanning the gap. The germline V gene encodes CDR1 LNHDA and CDR2 SQIVND (reference sequence). The CDR3 covers 18 residues. The clonotype comes from a human donor in a cohort sampled during active COVID-19. What was sequenced was peripheral blood. The chain employs TRBV19 and TRBJ1-6; D gene ambiguous. CDR3 sequence: CASSHGSPASGISSPLHF. CDR3 in DNA: TGTGCCAGTAGCCACGGGAGCCCTGCGTCCGGAATAAGCTCACCCCTCCACTTT.